The 2 T cell receptor beta chains presented below share a single source sample, sequenced in a study of CD8+ T cells in alopecia areata. Reverse transcribed after extraction, RNA yielded cDNA as the sequencing template. The protocol was immunoSEQ multiplex PCR, while the TCRdb copy is restricted to in-frame clones and leaves out a portion. Observed in the sample are about 110,000 clones, none of them singletons. Sample: lesional skin. All receptors come from a C3H/HeJ mouse with alopecia areata. The strain's MHC: H2-k.

On this clone itself: The listed genes are named as in mouse. The read ends 4 residues early relative to the CDR3; the germline J gene fills the gap. The chain uses TRBV13-3 and TRBJ1-2; 7 bases map to TRBD1. V was clipped by 0 bases and J by 3 bases; unmatched bases: 2. Germline CDR1 NNHDY, CDR2 SYVADS. CDR3 length: 14 amino acids. The sequenced CDR3 bases are TGTGCCAGCAGTGATGAGACAGGGCACTCC. Translated, it gives CASSDETGHS. The entire CDR3 is CASSDETGHSDYTF.

This clone was counted between two and nine times. Genes here carry mouse names. The sequenced fragment ends 4 residues before the CDR3 boundary, so the rest is inferred from the germline J gene. This sequence joins TRBV1 and TRBJ2-1; 8 bases are a match to TRBD1. Germline-derived CDR1 and CDR2 are NSQYPW and LRSPGD (reference sequence). The CDR3 has 16 amino acids. The J segment lost 1 base and the V segment lost 1 base, leaving 3 bases of the junction unmatched. The CDR3 protein is CTCSAAQGANYAEQFF. The part of the CDR3 DNA that was read is TGCACCTGCAGTGCAGCTCAGGGGGCCAACTATGCT.